Below, 6 T cell receptor beta chains from the same sample are listed, as sequenced in a study of shared clonotypes between healthy human individuals. The data were produced by immunoSEQ multiplex PCR, yet TCRdb's version contains in-frame clones alone and is incomplete. The sample carries approximately 2,000,000 clones, about 94% recorded once. CD45RO-negative cells were positively selected for CCR7, leaving out terminally differentiated effector memory CD45RA+ cells. The specimen was naive CD8+ T cells from PBMCs. Source of these receptors: a man aged 18-30 years in good health. Some clones in this sample may be carry-over from other donors' samples.

The genes are TRBV5-5 and TRBJ1-4; D remains unclear. The V end lost 0 bases, the J end lost 0 bases, and 6 bases lay between the germline ends. CDR1 SGHKS and CDR2 YYEKEE come from the germline V gene (reference sequence). The CDR3 is 15 amino acids. Written as DNA, the CDR3 is TGTGCCAGCAGCTTGGTGCCTGCAACTAATGAAAAACTGTTTTTT. This codes for CASSLVPATNEKLFF. The variable domain in full, completed from reference TRBV5-5 and TRBJ1-4, reads DAGVTQSPTHLIKTRGQQVTLRCSPISGHKSVSWYQQVLGQGPQFIFQYYEKEERGRGNFPDRFSARQFPNYSSELNVNALLLGDSALYLCASSLVPATNEKLFFGSGTQLSVL.

The genes are TRBV28 and TRBJ1-1; tentatively, D is TRBD1 (5 bases). Trimming took off 2 bases at V and 6 bases at J, with 10 bases between the two ends. The CDR3 sequence is 13 residues long. CDR1 is MDHEN, CDR2 SYDVKM, per germline. As DNA, the CDR3 is TGTGCCAGCAGTTTACGACAGTGGCCTGAAGCTTTCTTT. This encodes CASSLRQWPEAFF.

The CDR3 bases are TGCGCCAGCAGCCTCAGACAGGGGGCGATGCGGGACACTGAAGCTTTCTTT. Translating it yields CASSLRQGAMRDTEAFF. V is TRBV4-3 and J is TRBJ1-1; 10 nucleotides align to TRBD1. The CDR3 sequence is 17 residues long. Looked up from germline, CDR1 is LGHNA and CDR2 is YSLEER. With 4 bases clipped from V and 3 bases from J, the junction kept 11 bases outside the gene matches.

The chain recombines TRBV5-1 with TRBJ2-2, with 11 nucleotides matching TRBD1. The CDR3 covers 15 residues. Trimming removed 3 bases from V and 7 bases from J; junction bases left unmatched: 5. CDR1 SGHRS and CDR2 YFSETQ come from the germline V gene. Here the CDR3 reads CASSWTGGAGGELFF. As DNA, the CDR3 is TGCGCCAGCAGCTGGACAGGGGGCGCGGGCGGGGAGCTGTTTTTT.

This chain uses TRBV5-1 with TRBJ2-5, with D unresolved. Germline V gene sequence: CDR1 SGHRS, CDR2 YFSETQ. Deletions cut 0 bases from V and 6 bases from J, with 9 bases between. The CDR3 runs to 13 residues. CDR3 amino acids: CASSLGLEKTQYF. CDR3 coding DNA: TGCGCCAGCAGCTTGGGCCTAGAAAAGACCCAGTACTTC.

V and J are TRBV11-1 and TRBJ2-1, with D perhaps assigned TRBD1 or TRBD2 (5 bases each). Germline values: CDR1 SGHAT, CDR2 FQDESV (reference sequence). The CDR3 extends over 17 amino acids. Between the trimmed V and J ends, which lost 0 bases and 5 bases, there was a span of 17 bases. CDR3 DNA: TGTGCCAGCAGCTTAGCGCCGGGGCGGGTTGGGGACAATGAGCAGTTCTTC. This codes for CASSLAPGRVGDNEQFF.